This entry lists 20 T cell receptor beta chains sequenced from one sample in a study of shared clonotypes between healthy human individuals. It was CD45RO-negative cells, positively selected for CCR7, that made up naive CD8 cells, with terminally differentiated effector memory CD45RA+ cells excluded. Clones were sequenced by immunoSEQ multiplex PCR, and TCRdb holds only the in-frame ones, with some missing. The sample carries some 2.1 million clones, roughly 93% recorded once. Source material: naive CD8+ T cells from PBMCs. The receptor set was obtained from a man between 18 and 35 years old in good health. Some clones in this sample may be carry-over from other donors' samples.

The chain uses TRBV4-3 and TRBJ2-3; D is uncertain. The CDR3 runs to 15 residues. CDR1 is LGHNA and CDR2 is YSLEER in the germline V gene. V lost 3 bases and J lost 4, with 14 bases in between. This chain's CDR3 is CASSQFNGGADTQYF. Written as DNA, the CDR3 is TGCGCCAGCAGCCAGTTTAATGGCGGTGCAGATACGCAGTATTTT.

The chain links TRBV28 to TRBJ1-2; 10 bases agree with TRBD1. Germline assignment: CDR1 MDHEN and CDR2 SYDVKM. The CDR3 is 18 residues long. V dropped 5 bases and J dropped 5; count of bases not matched to a gene: 17. The DNA of the CDR3 is TGTGCCAGCAGTCACACCCTACACTCCGGGACAGGGGCTTATGGCTACACCTTC. Translating it yields CASSHTLHSGTGAYGYTF.

The rearrangement links TRBV7-9 to TRBJ2-2, with 7 bases aligning to TRBD1. Germline V gene sequence: CDR1 SEHNR, CDR2 FQNEAQ (reference sequence). Trimming removed 5 bases from V and 1 base from J; junction bases left unmatched: 4. The CDR3 extends over 15 amino acids. CDR3 sequence: CASSQYRGNTGELFF. CDR3 nucleotides: TGTGCCAGCAGCCAGTACAGGGGGAACACCGGGGAGCTGTTTTTT.

This clone was seen once. This chain uses TRBV7-8 with TRBJ2-1; D is unresolved. The CDR3 is made up of 15 amino acids. Germline V lookup: CDR1 SGHVS, CDR2 FQNEAQ. The germline V and J ends were trimmed by 6 bases and 0 bases, with 12 bases remaining between them. CDR3 sequence (DNA): TGTGCCAGCAGTCCCGTGGGTAGCTCCTACAATGAGCAGTTCTTC. This sequence encodes CASSPVGSSYNEQFF. Based on the CDR3 plus reference TRBV7-8 and TRBJ2-1, the full variable domain is GAGVSQSPRYKVAKRGQDVALRCDPISGHVSLFWYQQALGQGPEFLTYFQNEAQLDKSGLPSDRFFAERPEGSVSTLKIQRTQQEDSAVYLCASSPVGSSYNEQFFGPGTRLTVL.

The chain links TRBV7-6 to TRBJ2-7; D possibly matches TRBD1 or TRBD2 (5 bases each). CDR1 and CDR2 (germline): SGHVS, FNYEAQ. With 1 base removed from V and 6 bases from J, the gap between germline ends came to 13 bases. This CDR3 has 14 residues. This CDR3 reads CASSLGGVVREQYF. The CDR3 DNA reads TGTGCCAGCAGCTTAGGAGGGGTAGTCCGCGAGCAGTACTTC.

The V call is TRBV7-6, the J call TRBJ2-1, with D perhaps matching TRBD2 (6 bases). Looked up from germline, CDR1 is SGHVS and CDR2 is FNYEAQ. V shed 5 bases and J shed 2 bases, with 10 bases lying between them. The CDR3 totals 14 residues. CDR3 residues: CASSLSGTYNEQFF. The CDR3 bases are TGTGCCAGCAGCCTTAGCGGAACCTACAATGAGCAGTTCTTC.

J is TRBJ1-5 and V is TRBV10-3; TRBD1 matches 7 bases. The CDR3 is made up of 19 amino acids. V shed 1 base, J shed 0 bases, and the junction held 12 bases outside the gene matches. Germline CDR1 and CDR2: ENHRY and SYGVKD. For the CDR3, the DNA is TGTGCCATCAGTGAGTTTGGGGGGGGACAGATTTATAGCAATCAGCCCCAGCATTTT. It encodes CAISEFGGGQIYSNQPQHF.

The chain joins TRBV7-5 to TRBJ1-1. TRBV7-5 is a known pseudogene. The CDR3 is 14 amino acids. CDR3 nucleotide sequence: TGTGTCAGAAGCTTAGGAGGCATGGGAACTGAAGCTTTCTTT. Its translation is CVRSLGGMGTEAFF.

As to this clone: Within the sample, other DNA sequences also encode this same CDR3. The chain recombines TRBV4-1 with TRBJ2-7, with TRBD2 identical over 11 bases. This CDR3 has 15 amino acids. Germline-derived CDR1 and CDR2 are MGHRA and YSYEKL. The junction had 2 bases not matched to a gene; V was cut back by 4 bases and J by 0 bases. The chain's CDR3 is CASSLTSGSSYEQYF. Written as DNA, the CDR3 is TGCGCCAGCAGCCTTACTAGCGGGAGCTCCTACGAGCAGTACTTC.

The chain carries TRBV29-1 and TRBJ2-1, with D tentatively TRBD2 (5 bases). The V gene's germline CDR1 is SQVTM and CDR2 ANQGSEA. Between the trimmed V and J ends, which lost 6 bases and 1 base, there was a span of 16 bases. This CDR3 has 15 residues. The chain's CDR3 is CSVEGFGPSYNEQFF. The CDR3 region has the DNA TGCAGCGTCGAGGGATTTGGGCCTTCCTACAATGAGCAGTTCTTC.

J is TRBJ2-1 and V is TRBV19, with no clear D. Trimming pared 9 bases from V and 7 bases from J, leaving 19 bases between. The germline gives CDR1 LNHDA, CDR2 SQIVND (reference sequence). The CDR3 has 14 amino acids. The CDR3 DNA reads as TGTGCCAGCCTTGAGGCGGACCTAGGAAATGAGCAGTTCTTC. It specifies CASLEADLGNEQFF.

The chain carries TRBV19 and TRBJ1-1; D gene ambiguous. There are 11 residues in the CDR3. The germline CDR1 and CDR2 sequences are LNHDA and SQIVND (reference sequence). Between the trimmed V and J ends, which lost 9 bases and 2 bases, there was a span of 7 bases. CDR3 sequence (DNA): TGTGCCAGCCAGGAAAACACTGAAGCTTTCTTT. It translates to CASQENTEAFF.

The chain employs TRBV28 and TRBJ1-1; D uncertain. This CDR3 has 12 residues. V gave up 6 bases and J gave up 1 base, with 6 bases separating them. The V gene's germline CDR1 is MDHEN and CDR2 SYDVKM. The CDR3 nucleotides read TGTGCCAGCAGGTACACGAACACTGAAGCTTTCTTT. Its protein is CASRYTNTEAFF.

This clone has just one count. The chain has TRBV27 and TRBJ2-7; no definite D call. This CDR3 contains 14 residues. Germline V lookup: CDR1 MNHEY, CDR2 SMNVEV (reference sequence). V was trimmed by 0 bases and J by 6 bases, leaving 12 bases between them. CDR3 region: CASSLSLTVGEQYF. The DNA of the CDR3 is TGTGCCAGCAGTTTATCGCTAACAGTCGGCGAGCAGTACTTC.

The chain employs TRBV19 and TRBJ2-7; no definite D call. The V gene's germline CDR1 is LNHDA and CDR2 SQIVND (reference sequence). The V and J ends lost 10 bases and 2 bases respectively, with 15 bases between them. CDR3 length: 13 residues. The CDR3 DNA follows: TGTGCCACTATCCCGTCTAAAACCTACGAGCAGTACTTC. Translating gives CATIPSKTYEQYF.

The chain joins TRBV21-1 to TRBJ2-4. TRBV21-1 is labeled a pseudogene. This CDR3 spans 19 amino acids. The CDR3 spells CASLKWVGPLFLAKNIQYF. DNA of the CDR3: TGTGCCAGCCTTAAGTGGGTAGGCCCTCTTTTCCTAGCCAAAAACATTCAGTACTTC.

On this clone: Other nucleotide sequences in the sample specify the same CDR3. CDR3 bases: TGTGCCAGCAGCGGCACTAGCGGGAGCGCATACAATGAGCAGTTCTTC. As protein: CASSGTSGSAYNEQFF. The chain joins TRBV9 to TRBJ2-1; 11 positions agree with TRBD2. Germline-derived CDR1 and CDR2 are SGDLS and YYNGEE. The CDR3 sequence is 16 residues long. Trimming cost V 3 bases and J 4 bases; bases outside gene matches: 6.

Regarding this clone: Other DNA sequences from this sample encode an identical CDR3 as well. CDR3 bases: TGTGCCAGCAGTTTACGACAAAACTATGGCTACACCTTC. Encoded protein: CASSLRQNYGYTF. The gene calls are TRBV27 and TRBJ1-2; D uncertain. CDR1 is MNHEY and CDR2 is SMNVEV in the germline V gene (reference sequence). V lost 2 bases and J lost 2, with 6 bases in between. This CDR3 region has 13 residues.

This rearrangement joins TRBV2 to TRBJ1-5, with D hard to call. The CDR3 is made up of 14 amino acids. V was cut by 1 base and J by 0 bases, with 4 bases left in between. The V gene's germline CDR1 is SNHLY and CDR2 FYNNEI. The CDR3 reads CASSEGFSNQPQHF. The DNA of the CDR3 is TGTGCCAGCAGTGAAGGGTTTAGCAATCAGCCCCAGCATTTT.

The V and J genes are TRBV28 and TRBJ1-5; 9 bases agree with TRBD1. The germline CDR1 and CDR2 sequences are MDHEN and SYDVKM. The CDR3 is made up of 20 amino acids. After removal of 5 bases from V and 5 bases from J, the junction contained 22 bases not matched to a gene. The CDR3 DNA sequence: TGTGCCAGCAGTCCTACAATAAGTCTTCGGGACAGGGAGGTTTATCAGCCCCAGCATTTT. It translates to CASSPTISLRDREVYQPQHF.